This passage covers 15 T cell receptor beta chains from one sample sequenced in a study of human T cells and chemical hapten exposure. Blood, whole and unfractionated, served as the source for total RNA extraction. TCRdb re-derived calls from the 5' RACE reads in MiXCR, one entry per CDR3 protein. The data show about 81,000 distinct CDR3 sequences, 15% seen once. These receptors all come from a female donor in good health.

Many counts were recorded for this clonotype. This chain connects TRBV5-1 to TRBJ2-3, with TRBD2 as a possible D gene (5 bases). The CDR3 totals 18 residues. The ends were cut back, 0 bases at V and 5 bases at J, with 22 bases in the middle. Germline CDR1 is SGHRS and CDR2 is YFSETQ. The CDR3 nucleotides read TGCGCCAGCAGCTTGGAGGCTAGCCCACGTACACCACAAGATACGCAGTATTTT. Protein product: CASSLEASPRTPQDTQYF.

DNA for the CDR3: TGTGCCAGCAGCTTAGGTGGGACAGCCAATTCACCCCTCCACTTT. Translating gives CASSLGGTANSPLHF. The J gene is TRBJ1-6, the V gene TRBV7-2, with 7 bases lining up with TRBD1. CDR1 is SGHTA and CDR2 is FQGNSA in the germline V gene. The CDR3 is made up of 15 amino acids. Trimming cost V 1 base and J 7 bases; bases outside gene matches: 4.

The chain uses TRBV7-9 and TRBJ2-3; 8 bases align to TRBD1. This CDR3 comprises 16 residues. The ends lost 5 bases at V and 2 bases at J; junction bases unmatched: 9. The germline V gene has CDR1 SEHNR and CDR2 FQNEAQ (reference sequence). CDR3 protein: CASSPPGQGLTDTQYF. The DNA for the CDR3 is TGTGCCAGCAGCCCCCCCGGACAGGGACTCACAGATACGCAGTATTTT.

V and J are TRBV20-1 and TRBJ2-7, with a possible D match to TRBD2 (5 bases). The germline V gene encodes CDR1 DFQATT and CDR2 SNEGSKA (reference sequence). The CDR3 is 13 amino acids. V lost 3 bases to trimming and J lost 2 bases, with 11 bases between them. The CDR3 bases are TGCAGTGCTAGTCCCCGGAGGACCTACGAGCAGTACTTC. This gives the protein CSASPRRTYEQYF.

The chain employs TRBV7-9 and TRBJ1-2, with 7 bases fitting TRBD1. The CDR3 has 14 amino acids. The V and J ends lost 4 bases and 2 bases, in that order; junction bases with no gene match: 4. Germline V gene sequence: CDR1 SEHNR, CDR2 FQNEAQ (reference sequence). CDR3 sequence: CASSWGDRNYGYTF. The CDR3, as DNA: TGTGCCAGCAGCTGGGGGGACAGAAACTATGGCTACACCTTC.

The chain uses TRBV7-6 and TRBJ1-5; D is uncertain. V shed 0 bases and J shed 3 bases, with 9 bases lying between them. The CDR3 has 15 amino acids. CDR1 and CDR2 (germline): SGHVS, FNYEAQ. The CDR3 nucleotides read TGTGCCAGCAGCTTAGCCGGGAAAGCCAATCAGCCCCAGCATTTT. It translates to CASSLAGKANQPQHF.

This clonotype was detected a few times. This chain uses TRBV27 with TRBJ2-7; D unresolved. The CDR3 has 14 amino acids. With 0 bases removed from V and 3 bases from J, the gap between germline ends came to 9 bases. Per the germline V gene, CDR1 is MNHEY and CDR2 is SMNVEV (reference sequence). The CDR3 coding sequence is TGTGCCAGCAGTTTATCGTGGTCCAACTACGAGCAGTACTTC. Translating gives CASSLSWSNYEQYF.

This chain joins TRBV6-6 and TRBJ2-7; D perhaps matches TRBD2 (5 bases). The CDR3 sequence is 14 residues long. V was shortened by 2 bases and J by 9 bases, with 17 bases between the two germline ends. Germline CDR1 MNHNY, CDR2 SVGAGI (reference sequence). The CDR3 region is CASSYEGLGWGQYF. The CDR3 DNA follows: TGTGCCAGCAGTTACGAGGGCCTTGGGTGGGGGCAGTACTTC.

This clonotype was counted only a few times. This chain links TRBV28 with TRBJ1-6; 7 nucleotides align to TRBD1. The junction had 1 base not matched to a gene; V was cut back by 2 bases and J by 3 bases. CDR3 size: 15 residues. Germline V gene data show CDR1 as MDHEN and CDR2 as SYDVKM. Here the CDR3 DNA reads TGTGCCAGCAGTTTAAACAGGGGCTATAATTCACCCCTCCACTTT. This translates into CASSLNRGYNSPLHF.

A few counts support this clonotype. The V and J genes are TRBV20-1 and TRBJ1-1; perhaps TRBD1 as D (5 bases). The CDR3 is 13 amino acids. V was clipped by 6 bases and J by 3 bases, with 14 bases between them. CDR1 is DFQATT and CDR2 is SNEGSKA in the germline V gene (reference sequence). This chain's CDR3 is CSALPWGDTEAFF. In DNA form, the CDR3 reads TGCAGTGCCCTACCCTGGGGGGACACTGAAGCTTTCTTT.

In its sample, this clonotype was seen many times. CDR3 in DNA: TGTGCCAGCAGCCAAGATCTTGGCTCTGGCAATGAGCAGTTCTTC. Its translation: CASSQDLGSGNEQFF. J is TRBJ2-1 and V is TRBV4-2; D is ambiguous. CDR3 length: 15 amino acids. CDR1 is LGHNA, CDR2 YNFKEQ, per germline. V was cut by 0 bases and J by 6 bases, with 12 bases left in between.

J is TRBJ1-1 and V is TRBV5-1; D is perhaps TRBD1 (5 bases). There are 14 residues in the CDR3. Looked up from germline, CDR1 is SGHRS and CDR2 is YFSETQ. The germline V and J ends were trimmed by 0 bases and 3 bases, with 9 bases remaining between them. CDR3 region: CASSLDGGYTEAFF. The CDR3 region has the DNA TGCGCCAGCAGCTTGGACGGGGGGTACACTGAAGCTTTCTTT.

The rearrangement links TRBV11-2 to TRBJ1-1, with D unclear. Germline V gives CDR1 SGHAT, CDR2 FQNNGV. Trimming took 5 bases from V and 5 from J, leaving 24 bases between them. The CDR3 is made up of 17 amino acids. CDR3 residues: CASSQPTKTSGGTEAFF. Here the CDR3 DNA reads TGTGCCAGCAGCCAACCTACAAAAACCTCGGGAGGTACTGAAGCTTTCTTT.

V gene TRBV3-1 combines with J gene TRBJ2-3, with TRBD2 matching 8 bases. This CDR3 is built from 19 residues. Germline CDR1 reads LGHDT; CDR2 reads YNNKEL (reference sequence). J lost 4 bases, V lost 2 bases, and 17 bases had no gene match. CDR3 in DNA: TGTGCCAGCAGCCAACCTGGCCTACGAGGGCTAGCGGGCCCAGATACGCAGTATTTT. Translated, it gives CASSQPGLRGLAGPDTQYF.

Written as DNA, the CDR3 is TGCAGTGCTAGAGATTCTGGCCCACCAGGCTATGGCTACACCTTC. Translating it yields CSARDSGPPGYGYTF. V usage is TRBV20-1 and J usage is TRBJ1-2; D unclear. There are 15 residues in the CDR3. Trimming took off 0 bases at V and 4 bases at J, with 15 bases between the two ends. From germline, CDR1 is DFQATT and CDR2 SNEGSKA (reference sequence).